A single sample is the source of the 20 T cell receptor beta chains below, sequenced in a study of blood T cells in healthy people across ages. For the second PCR, which ran for roughly 7 to 11 cycles, a sample-barcoded 5' primer and a J-beta primer mix were used. TCRdb reprocessed the 5' RACE reads with MiXCR, giving one entry per CDR3 protein. The repertoire includes approximately 790,000 distinct CDR3 sequences, roughly 60% of them detected once, and about a quarter sits in the top ten. Sequences were obtained from blood. Receptor source: a man in his thirties or forties in good health.

The V and J genes are TRBV10-3 and TRBJ1-5; a weak D match, TRBD1 (6 bases). Trimming shortened V by 8 bases and J by 3 bases, and 11 bases separated the two germline ends. CDR1 and CDR2 from the germline V gene are ENHRY and SYGVKD. The CDR3 loop spans 13 amino acids. CDR3 sequence (DNA): TGTGCCATCTCAGACAGGAACAATCAGCCCCAGCATTTT. Its translation: CAISDRNNQPQHF.

The chain is built from TRBV7-2 and TRBJ1-2; D is possibly TRBD1 (5 bases). Germline CDR1 is SGHTA and CDR2 is FQGNSA. The CDR3 spans 14 residues. V lost 4 bases and J 8 bases, leaving 17 bases between the germline ends. CDR3: CASSSPWGDRGYTF. CDR3 coding DNA: TGTGCCAGCAGCTCCCCCTGGGGGGATCGGGGCTACACCTTC.

A few counts support this clonotype. The CDR3 nucleotides are TGTGCCAGCAGACCGGACACCGGAGCTAACTATGGCTACACCTTC. Protein sequence: CASRPDTGANYGYTF. The chain has TRBV12-3 or TRBV12-4 and TRBJ1-2; D may be TRBD1 (5 bases). Trimming pared 6 bases from V and 0 bases from J, leaving 14 bases between. This CDR3 is 15 amino acids long.

This clonotype was counted at least ten times. The rearrangement links TRBV12-3 or TRBV12-4 to TRBJ2-7; 7 bases fit TRBD2. This CDR3 contains 11 residues. V lost 6 bases and J lost 4; bases outside the gene matches: 0. CDR3 sequence (DNA): TGTGCCAGCAGCGGGGGGTACGAGCAGTACTTC. Its translation is CASSGGYEQYF.

CDR3 region: CATKGIGQGEQYF. In nucleotides, the CDR3 is TGTGCCACCAAGGGGATCGGCCAAGGCGAGCAGTACTTC. The chain couples TRBV12-3 or TRBV12-4 to TRBJ2-4; D is perhaps TRBD1 (5 bases). The better agreement between TRBJ2-7 and the DNA end casts doubt on the J call. There are 13 residues in the CDR3.

In this sample, this clonotype turned up once. J is TRBJ1-5 and V is TRBV6-2 or TRBV6-3, with 10 bases matching TRBD1. Germline CDR1 MNHEY, CDR2 SVGEGT. CDR3 length: 17 amino acids. The J segment lost 6 bases and the V segment lost 4 bases, leaving 12 bases of the junction unmatched. The CDR3 region has the DNA TGTGCCAGCAGTTCCACGACAGGGGGCCCAGGTTTTCAGCCCCAGCATTTT. Translation: CASSSTTGGPGFQPQHF.

V is TRBV28 and J is TRBJ2-4, with D unclear. In germline, CDR1 is MDHEN, CDR2 SYDVKM. V gave up 5 bases and J gave up 9 bases, with 5 bases separating them. This CDR3 is 10 amino acids long. The chain's CDR3 is CASSRGIQYF. Here the CDR3 DNA reads TGTGCCAGCAGTAGAGGCATTCAGTACTTC.

The chain employs TRBV15 and TRBJ1-2; possibly TRBD1 for D (6 bases). Germline V gene lookup returns CDR1 LNHNV and CDR2 YYDKDF (reference sequence). The CDR3 is 15 residues long. With 3 bases removed from V and 0 bases from J, the gap between germline ends came to 11 bases. The chain's CDR3 is CATSRPDRANYGYTF. CDR3 DNA sequence: TGTGCCACCAGCAGGCCGGACAGAGCTAACTATGGCTACACCTTC.

The chain uses TRBV12-3 or TRBV12-4 and TRBJ2-5, with D possibly TRBD1 on 7 matching bases. This CDR3 contains 13 residues. Trimming removed 3 bases from V and 6 bases from J, with 11 bases in between. CDR3 in DNA: TGTGCCAGCAGTTTCCAGGGGGGCCAGACCCAGTACTTC. It encodes CASSFQGGQTQYF.

This clonotype was counted many times. The V gene is TRBV4-3, the J gene TRBJ2-3; perhaps TRBD1 as D (5 bases). V was shortened by 0 bases and J by 9 bases, with 16 bases between the two germline ends. Germline loops: CDR1 LGHNA, CDR2 YSLEER. The CDR3 is 15 residues long. CDR3 protein: CASSQDRQGLNTQYF. The CDR3, as DNA: TGCGCCAGCAGCCAAGATCGGCAGGGTCTCAACACGCAGTATTTT.

This clonotype was found a few times. CDR3 protein: CASSPSLGGYTF. The CDR3 nucleotides are TGTGCCAGCAGCCCATCGTTGGGGGGCTACACCTTC. V usage is TRBV7-2 and J usage is TRBJ1-2; the D is unclear. CDR1 and CDR2 (germline): SGHTA, FQGNSA. Trimming took 5 bases from V and 8 from J, leaving 12 bases between them. The CDR3 is 12 residues long.

Concerning this clonotype itself: It may be a read error: a sequence one base away is much more abundant. This chain joins TRBV20-1 and TRBJ2-1; maybe TRBD1 (6 bases). CDR3 length: 14 residues. CDR1 DFQATT and CDR2 SNEGSKA come from the germline V gene (reference sequence). With 5 bases removed from V and 5 bases from J, the gap between germline ends came to 16 bases. The CDR3 bases are TGCAGTGCTGGGGCAGGGGCTAGAGACAATGAGCAGTTCTTC. This gives the protein CSAGAGARDNEQFF.

The chain recombines TRBV7-9 with TRBJ2-7, with D possibly being TRBD1 or TRBD2 (5 bases each). The CDR3 is 16 residues long. Trimming removed 0 bases from V and 2 bases from J, with 14 bases in between. The germline gives CDR1 SEHNR, CDR2 FQNEAQ (reference sequence). Written as DNA, the CDR3 is TGTGCCAGCAGCTTAGCGTCCGGGGCCAGTCCCTACGAGCAGTACTTC. It translates to CASSLASGASPYEQYF.

J is TRBJ1-2 and V is TRBV27; D is unclear. V was pared by 0 bases and J by 6 bases, with 11 bases between. There are 14 residues in the CDR3. Germline loops: CDR1 MNHEY, CDR2 SMNVEV (reference sequence). DNA of the CDR3: TGTGCCAGCAGTTTATCGCCGCCTTACAATGGCTACACCTTC. This sequence encodes CASSLSPPYNGYTF.

This sequence joins TRBV4-3 and TRBJ1-6; D is unclear. The V gene's germline CDR1 is LGHNA and CDR2 YSLEER. With 0 bases removed from V and 8 bases from J, the gap between germline ends came to 8 bases. This CDR3 spans 14 amino acids. CDR3 protein: CASSQDRRYSPLHF. The CDR3 region has the DNA TGCGCCAGCAGCCAAGACAGGAGGTATTCACCCCTCCACTTT.

The rearrangement links TRBV5-6 to TRBJ2-2, with D uncertain. V lost 4 bases and J lost 4, with 11 bases in between. The CDR3 runs 14 residues. CDR1 is SGHDT, CDR2 YYEEEE, per germline. CDR3 nucleotide sequence: TGTGCCAGCAGCCTCAAATATTCCACCGGGGAGCTGTTTTTT. Protein product: CASSLKYSTGELFF.

The chain couples TRBV6-5 to TRBJ2-1; 14 nucleotides match TRBD2. The CDR3 is 15 amino acids. Germline V gene lookup returns CDR1 MNHEY and CDR2 SVGAGI. V was pared by 7 bases and J by 12 bases, with 11 bases of the junction left unmatched. CDR3 coding DNA: TGTGCCAGCACCGAGTGGACTAGCGGGGGGAGAGGGCAGTTCTTC. Amino acids: CASTEWTSGGRGQFF.

The chain uses TRBV7-9 and TRBJ2-7; no reliable D call. Germline V gene sequence: CDR1 SEHNR, CDR2 FQNEAQ (reference sequence). Trimming cost V 5 bases and J 3 bases, with 11 bases left between them. The CDR3 consists of 13 residues. The CDR3 reads CASSPPHLYEQYF. The CDR3 nucleotides read TGTGCCAGCAGCCCCCCCCACCTCTACGAGCAGTACTTC.

In this sample, this clonotype turned up a few times. The V and J genes are TRBV20-1 and TRBJ2-5; maybe TRBD1 (6 bases). Trimming stripped 6 bases from V and 9 bases from J, with 14 bases between. Germline V gene data show CDR1 as DFQATT and CDR2 as SNEGSKA (reference sequence). The CDR3 is 11 residues long. CDR3 residues: CSARMGAAQYF. CDR3 in DNA: TGCAGTGCCCGAATGGGGGCGGCCCAGTACTTC.

The sample holds a few counts of this clonotype. The J gene is TRBJ2-3, the V gene TRBV6-2 or TRBV6-3; D possibly corresponds to TRBD2 (5 bases). Germline assignment: CDR1 MNHEY and CDR2 SVGEGT. Trimming removed 4 bases at V and 7 bases at J, with 24 bases between. The CDR3 has 17 amino acids. CDR3 residues: CASSSGKTALVGNTQYF. CDR3 bases: TGTGCCAGCAGTTCGGGGAAAACCGCTCTGGTAGGAAATACGCAGTATTTT.